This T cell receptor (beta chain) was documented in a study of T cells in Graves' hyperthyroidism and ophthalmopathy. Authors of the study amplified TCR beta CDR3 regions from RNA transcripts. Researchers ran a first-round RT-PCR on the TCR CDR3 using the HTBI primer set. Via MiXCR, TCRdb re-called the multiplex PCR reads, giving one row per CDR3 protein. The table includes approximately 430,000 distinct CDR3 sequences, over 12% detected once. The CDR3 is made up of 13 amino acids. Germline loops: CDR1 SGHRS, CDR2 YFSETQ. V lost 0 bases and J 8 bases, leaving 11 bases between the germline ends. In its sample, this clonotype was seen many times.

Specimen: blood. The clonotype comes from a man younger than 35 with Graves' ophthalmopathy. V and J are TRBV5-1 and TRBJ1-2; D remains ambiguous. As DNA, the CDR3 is TGCGCCAGCAGCTTGGCCCAGCCGGAGGGCTACACCTTC. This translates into CASSLAQPEGYTF.